These T cell receptor beta chains were read from a single sample in a study of cytomegalovirus exposure and HLA in healthy donors. The table came from immunoSEQ multiplex PCR; TCRdb's copy has only in-frame clones and leaves some out. The sample carries about 110,000 clones, almost 96% recorded once. The source material was PBMCs. These receptor sequences come from a young woman in good health and CMV-seronegative. Both conserved end residues are part of each CDR3. The order of the fields is D gene, J gene, clone size, V gene, CDR3 protein, CDR3 DNA. D genes are given only for firm matches. Not every row has a clone size; where given, it reads once, few, many or a size class.

D: NA
J: TRBJ2-7
size: NA
V: TRBV18
CDR3: CASSTTSREQYF
DNA: TGTGCCAGCTCGACGACGTCTAGGGAGCAGTACTTC

D: TRBD2
J: TRBJ2-3
size: NA
V: TRBV6-1
CDR3: CASSELAGGSDTQYF
DNA: TGTGCCAGCAGTGAACTAGCGGGGGGGTCAGATACGCAGTATTTT

D: NA
J: TRBJ2-3
size: NA
V: TRBV7-9
CDR3: CASSLLDSIITDTQYF
DNA: TGTGCCAGCAGCCTACTGGACTCGATAATCACAGATACGCAGTATTTT

D: NA
J: TRBJ1-5
size: NA
V: TRBV6-6
CDR3: CASSYGEGPQHF
DNA: TGTGCCAGCAGTTACGGTGAGGGTCCCCAGCATTTT

D: TRBD2
J: TRBJ2-1
size: NA
V: TRBV5-1
CDR3: CASSLTAGGPHEQFF
DNA: TGCGCCAGCAGCTTGACAGCGGGGGGGCCCCATGAGCAGTTCTTC

D: TRBD1
J: TRBJ2-7
size: NA
V: TRBV30
CDR3: CAWSGQGAYYEQYF
DNA: TGTGCCTGGAGCGGACAGGGGGCTTACTACGAGCAGTACTTC

D: NA
J: TRBJ1-1
size: NA
V: TRBV7-9
CDR3: CASRSENTEAFF
DNA: TGTGCCAGCAGGTCAGAGAACACTGAAGCTTTCTTT

D: TRBD1
J: TRBJ1-5
size: NA
V: TRBV10-3
CDR3: CAISSRDRGGNQPQHF
DNA: TGTGCCATCAGTAGCCGGGACAGGGGGGGCAATCAGCCCCAGCATTTT

D: TRBD2
J: TRBJ2-1
size: NA
V: TRBV11-3
CDR3: CASSLGLAGLNEQFF
DNA: TGTGCCAGCAGCTTGGGACTAGCGGGGCTAAATGAGCAGTTCTTC

D: NA
J: TRBJ1-3
size: NA
V: TRBV18
CDR3: CASSPRQEGNTIYF
DNA: TGTGCCAGCTCACCGCGACAGGAGGGAAACACCATATATTTT

D: NA
J: TRBJ2-7
size: NA
V: TRBV13
CDR3: CASSPRRRTYEQYF
DNA: TGTGCCAGCAGCCCTCGCCGTAGAACCTACGAGCAGTACTTC

D: TRBD1
J: TRBJ1-2
size: NA
V: TRBV18
CDR3: CASSPLDRGPPNYGYTF
DNA: TGTGCCAGCTCACCACTGGACAGGGGGCCACCTAACTATGGCTACACCTTC

D: NA
J: TRBJ2-7
size: NA
V: TRBV5-1
CDR3: CASSLGRLYEQYF
DNA: TGCGCCAGCAGCTTGGGTCGACTGTACGAGCAGTACTTC

D: NA
J: TRBJ2-7
size: NA
V: TRBV2
CDR3: CASTTDYSEQYF
DNA: TGTGCCAGCACCACAGACTATAGCGAGCAGTACTTC

D: NA
J: TRBJ1-1
size: NA
V: TRBV29-1
CDR3: CSVEGQTNRPNTEAFF
DNA: TGCAGCGTTGAGGGGCAGACCAACAGGCCAAACACTGAAGCTTTCTTT

D: NA
J: TRBJ2-1
size: NA
V: TRBV14
CDR3: CASSQPGHTNEQFF
DNA: TGTGCCAGCAGCCAACCCGGACACACCAATGAGCAGTTCTTC

D: NA
J: TRBJ1-2
size: NA
V: TRBV5-4
CDR3: CASSLTELYGYTF
DNA: TGTGCCAGCAGCTTGACAGAGCTCTATGGCTACACCTTC

D: TRBD2
J: TRBJ2-3
size: once
V: TRBV29-1
CDR3: CSVELVAGPWGTDTQYF
DNA: TGCAGCGTTGAGTTGGTAGCGGGGCCATGGGGCACAGATACGCAGTATTTT

D: TRBD1
J: TRBJ1-2
size: NA
V: TRBV7-2
CDR3: CASSSGTGMGWDGYTF
DNA: TGTGCCAGCAGCTCCGGGACAGGGATGGGATGGGATGGCTACACCTTC

D: TRBD1
J: TRBJ2-1
size: NA
V: TRBV15
CDR3: CATSRYPTGVQFF
DNA: TGTGCCACCAGCAGATACCCAACAGGGGTTCAGTTCTTC

D: TRBD1
J: TRBJ1-5
size: NA
V: TRBV4-2
CDR3: CASSQSVQGALQPQHF
DNA: TGTGCCAGCAGCCAATCGGTTCAGGGGGCTCTACAGCCCCAGCATTTT

D: TRBD1
J: TRBJ2-7
size: NA
V: TRBV19
CDR3: CASSRTGQGYEQYF
DNA: TGTGCCAGTAGCCGAACGGGACAGGGTTACGAGCAGTACTTC

D: TRBD2
J: TRBJ2-1
size: NA
V: TRBV9
CDR3: CASSVARTSETFYNEQFF
DNA: TGTGCCAGCAGCGTAGCAAGGACTAGCGAGACCTTCTACAATGAGCAGTTCTTC

D: TRBD2
J: TRBJ2-5
size: NA
V: TRBV10-3
CDR3: CATAGLAGQETQYF
DNA: TGTGCCACCGCCGGACTAGCGGGGCAAGAGACCCAGTACTTC

D: NA
J: TRBJ1-2
size: once
V: TRBV20-1
CDR3: CSALTNGYTF
DNA: TGCAGTGCCCTTACTAACGGCTACACCTTC

D: NA
J: TRBJ2-5
size: NA
V: TRBV13
CDR3: CASSPGLGETQYF
DNA: TGTGCCAGCAGCCCCGGACTCGGAGAGACCCAGTACTTC

D: TRBD2
J: TRBJ2-7
size: NA
V: TRBV10-3
CDR3: CAISEPGLAGGGEQYF
DNA: TGTGCCATCAGTGAGCCCGGACTAGCGGGGGGCGGGGAGCAGTACTTC

D: TRBD1
J: TRBJ2-7
size: NA
V: TRBV30
CDR3: CAWSRGGQGASYEQYF
DNA: TGTGCCTGGAGCCGGGGAGGACAGGGAGCCTCCTACGAGCAGTACTTC

D: NA
J: TRBJ2-2
size: NA
V: TRBV6-4
CDR3: CASSTSGTGGAGELFF
DNA: TGTGCCAGCAGTACATCCGGGACCGGCGGGGCCGGGGAGCTGTTTTTT

D: NA
J: TRBJ2-1
size: NA
V: TRBV28
CDR3: CATRYNEQFF
DNA: TGTGCCACCCGGTACAATGAGCAGTTCTTC

D: TRBD1
J: TRBJ2-1
size: NA
V: TRBV2
CDR3: CASSEALPGQGVNEQFF
DNA: TGTGCCAGCAGTGAAGCGCTACCGGGACAGGGAGTCAATGAGCAGTTCTTC

D: TRBD1
J: TRBJ2-7
size: NA
V: TRBV5-5
CDR3: CASSGRRDRVSGEQYF
DNA: TGTGCCAGCAGCGGACGCCGGGACAGGGTGTCGGGCGAGCAGTACTTC

D: TRBD1
J: TRBJ2-7
size: NA
V: TRBV11-1
CDR3: CASSPMGTGAYEQYF
DNA: TGTGCCAGCAGCCCCATGGGGACAGGAGCCTACGAGCAGTACTTC

D: NA
J: TRBJ1-4
size: NA
V: TRBV28
CDR3: CASSAQARVLGKLFF
DNA: TGTGCCAGCAGTGCTCAGGCCAGGGTCTTAGGAAAACTGTTTTTT

D: TRBD2
J: TRBJ2-5
size: NA
V: TRBV7-2
CDR3: CASSYGLAAQETQYF
DNA: TGTGCCAGCAGCTACGGACTAGCGGCACAAGAGACCCAGTACTTC

D: NA
J: TRBJ1-2
size: NA
V: TRBV5-6
CDR3: CASRSDRGQPYGYTF
DNA: TGTGCCAGCAGGTCAGATAGGGGCCAACCCTATGGCTACACCTTC

D: TRBD1
J: TRBJ1-5
size: NA
V: TRBV7-8
CDR3: CASSGGTGGNQPQHF
DNA: TGTGCCAGCAGCGGCGGGACAGGGGGTAATCAGCCCCAGCATTTT

D: TRBD2
J: TRBJ2-7
size: NA
V: TRBV7-3
CDR3: CASSLLPSGGYEQYF
DNA: TGTGCCAGCAGCTTACTGCCTAGCGGGGGCTACGAGCAGTACTTC

D: NA
J: TRBJ2-7
size: NA
V: TRBV18
CDR3: CASSPAGIEQYF
DNA: TGTGCCAGCTCACCGGCGGGGATCGAGCAGTACTTC

D: NA
J: TRBJ2-7
size: NA
V: TRBV6-1
CDR3: CASSFPDRTYEQYF
DNA: TGTGCCAGCAGTTTCCCAGACAGGACCTACGAGCAGTACTTC

D: TRBD1
J: TRBJ2-3
size: NA
V: TRBV28
CDR3: CASSYDRVSDTQYF
DNA: TGTGCCAGCAGTTACGACAGGGTGTCAGATACGCAGTATTTT

D: TRBD2
J: TRBJ2-3
size: NA
V: TRBV27
CDR3: CASSLLAGVSTDTQYF
DNA: TGTGCCAGCAGTTTATTAGCGGGGGTGAGCACAGATACGCAGTATTTT

D: TRBD1
J: TRBJ1-3
size: NA
V: TRBV14
CDR3: CASSQRLKGAGPSGNTIYF
DNA: TGTGCCAGCAGCCAAAGGCTCAAGGGGGCAGGGCCCTCTGGAAACACCATATATTTT

D: NA
J: TRBJ1-6
size: few
V: TRBV5-4
CDR3: CASSLGTAMPLHF
DNA: TGTGCCAGCAGCTTGGGGACAGCTATGCCCCTCCACTTT

D: TRBD1
J: TRBJ2-1
size: NA
V: TRBV30
CDR3: CAWSPGGIEQFF
DNA: TGTGCCTGGAGCCCAGGGGGTATTGAGCAGTTCTTC

D: NA
J: TRBJ1-6
size: once
V: TRBV5-4
CDR3: CASSLGSSSYNSPLHF
DNA: TGTGCCAGCAGCCTGGGTTCTAGCTCCTATAATTCACCCCTCCACTTT

D: NA
J: TRBJ2-1
size: NA
V: TRBV5-1
CDR3: CASSLVTSSYNEQFF
DNA: TGCGCCAGCAGCTTGGTCACTAGCTCATACAATGAGCAGTTCTTC

D: TRBD1
J: TRBJ2-1
size: NA
V: TRBV29-1
CDR3: CSVARDRGPNEQFF
DNA: TGCAGCGTTGCCCGGGACAGGGGCCCCAATGAGCAGTTCTTC

D: NA
J: TRBJ1-5
size: NA
V: TRBV12-5
CDR3: CASDSPGVVSNQPQHF
DNA: TGTGCTAGTGACTCCCCCGGGGTCGTTAGCAATCAGCCCCAGCATTTT

D: TRBD1
J: TRBJ2-4
size: NA
V: TRBV5-6
CDR3: CASSTGQGNIQYF
DNA: TGTGCCAGCAGCACGGGACAGGGGAACATTCAGTACTTC

D: NA
J: TRBJ1-2
size: NA
V: TRBV19
CDR3: CASSSPGGPKGYTF
DNA: TGTGCCAGTAGCTCGCCGGGAGGCCCAAAGGGCTACACCTTC

D: NA
J: TRBJ1-2
size: NA
V: TRBV11-2
CDR3: CASSLVGGANYGYTF
DNA: TGTGCCAGCAGCTTAGTCGGGGGAGCTAACTATGGCTACACCTTC

D: NA
J: TRBJ2-5
size: NA
V: TRBV18
CDR3: CASSPTFPGRGTQYF
DNA: TGTGCCAGCTCACCAACTTTCCCCGGGCGGGGAACCCAGTACTTC

D: NA
J: TRBJ1-2
size: NA
V: TRBV9
CDR3: CASSVVGGGRYPGYTF
DNA: TGTGCCAGCAGCGTAGTAGGGGGGGGGCGGTATCCTGGCTACACCTTC

D: NA
J: TRBJ1-2
size: NA
V: TRBV18
CDR3: CASSPQRRVEYGYTF
DNA: TGTGCCAGCTCACCACAGCGCAGGGTCGAGTATGGCTACACCTTC

D: TRBD1
J: TRBJ2-7
size: NA
V: TRBV19
CDR3: CASSRDRTKPQYF
DNA: TGTGCCAGTAGCAGGGACAGGACGAAACCCCAATACTTC

D: TRBD1
J: TRBJ1-2
size: NA
V: TRBV7-6
CDR3: CASSRTGQIRFYGYTF
DNA: TGTGCCAGCAGCCGAACGGGACAGATTCGCTTTTATGGCTACACCTTC

D: NA
J: TRBJ1-2
size: NA
V: TRBV9
CDR3: CASSESGQTLPNYGYTF
DNA: TGTGCCAGCAGCGAGTCCGGACAGACACTACCTAACTATGGCTACACCTTC

D: TRBD2
J: TRBJ2-1
size: NA
V: TRBV2
CDR3: CASRAGGGEFTYNEQFF
DNA: TGTGCCAGCAGAGCTGGTGGGGGGGAATTCACCTACAATGAGCAGTTCTTC